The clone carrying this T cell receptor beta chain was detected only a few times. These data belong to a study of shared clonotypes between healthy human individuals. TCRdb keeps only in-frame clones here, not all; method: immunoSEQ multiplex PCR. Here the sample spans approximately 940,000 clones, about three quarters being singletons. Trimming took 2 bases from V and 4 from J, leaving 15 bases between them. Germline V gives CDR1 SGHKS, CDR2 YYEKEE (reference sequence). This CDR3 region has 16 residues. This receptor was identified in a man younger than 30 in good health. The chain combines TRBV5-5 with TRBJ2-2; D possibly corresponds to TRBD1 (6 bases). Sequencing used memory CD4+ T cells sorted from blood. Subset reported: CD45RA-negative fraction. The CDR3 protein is CASSFYRDQSTGELFF. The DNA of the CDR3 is TGTGCCAGCAGCTTCTACAGGGATCAGAGCACCGGGGAGCTGTTTTTT.